A selection of T cell receptor beta chains follows, all from one sample in a study of blood T cell repertoires in COVID-19. This table comes from immunoSEQ multiplex PCR, and its TCRdb copy is limited to in-frame clones, with some not included. The repertoire holds about 230,000 clones, with 80% to 90% as singletons. Sequenced material: peripheral blood. Source of these receptors: a man aged 35-49 years with acute or convalescent COVID-19. Both conserved end residues are trimmed from each CDR3.

CDR3aa	v_gene	j_gene
ASSFGDTGELF	TRBV5-1	TRBJ2-2
ASSLGSDREKGEQF	TRBV7-8	TRBJ2-1
ASSEGARNTIY	TRBV25-1	TRBJ1-3
ASSQASGGTYEQY	TRBV3-1/TRBV3-2	TRBJ2-7
ASREGGGRAF	TRBV6-5	TRBJ1-1
ASSQSMGGNTIY	TRBV5-1	TRBJ1-3
ASSQSGGALTGELF	TRBV5-4	TRBJ2-2
ASSSGDQNLRNEQF	TRBV5-1	TRBJ2-1
ASSQLSKGGGSKTQY	TRBV4-2	TRBJ2-5
ASSMRGEAF	TRBV19	TRBJ1-1
ASSSGGRGYT	TRBV14	TRBJ1-2
ASSLEQANNSPLH	TRBV5-1	TRBJ1-6